A few counts support the clone carrying this TCR beta chain. The data were taken from a study of T cell clones after liver transplantation. The repertoire was sequenced with immunoSEQ multiplex PCR; TCRdb's copy has only in-frame clones and lacks some. The sample has 95,000 to 110,000 clones; about 81% are singletons. Germline CDR1 reads SGHTA; CDR2 reads FQGNSA. The CDR3 loop spans 12 amino acids. With 6 bases removed from V and 8 bases from J, the gap between germline ends came to 11 bases. This chain uses TRBV7-2 with TRBJ2-1; no reliable D call. The starting material was CD4+ T cells from blood, obtained roughly 50 months after liver transplant. The sequence derives from a human patient who received a liver transplant. Some T cells may originate from the graft donor. CDR3 in DNA: TGTGCCAGCAGGCGGATAGCCTATGAGCAGTTCTTC. It encodes CASRRIAYEQFF. Using reference TRBV7-2 and TRBJ2-1 for the parts outside the CDR3, the full variable domain is GAGVSQSPSNKVTEKGKDVELRCDPISGHTALYWYRQSLGQGLEFLIYFQGNSAPDKSGLPSDRFSAERTGGSVSTLTIQRTQQEDSAVYLCASRRIAYEQFFGPGTRLTVL.